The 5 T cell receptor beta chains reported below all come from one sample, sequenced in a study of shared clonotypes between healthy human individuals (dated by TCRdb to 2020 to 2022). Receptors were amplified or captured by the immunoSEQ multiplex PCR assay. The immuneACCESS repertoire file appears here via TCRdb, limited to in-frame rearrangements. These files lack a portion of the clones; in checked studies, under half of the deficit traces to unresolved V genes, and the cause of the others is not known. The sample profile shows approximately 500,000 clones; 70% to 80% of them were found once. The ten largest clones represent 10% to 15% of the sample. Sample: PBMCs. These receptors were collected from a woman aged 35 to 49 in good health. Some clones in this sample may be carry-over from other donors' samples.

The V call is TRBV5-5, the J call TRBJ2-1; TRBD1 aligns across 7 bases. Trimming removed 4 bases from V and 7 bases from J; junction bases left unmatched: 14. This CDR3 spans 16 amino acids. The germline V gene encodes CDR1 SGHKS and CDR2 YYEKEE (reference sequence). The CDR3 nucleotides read TGTGCCAGCAGCGTACAGGGGAGTCCCACCTGGAATGAGCAGTTCTTC. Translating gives CASSVQGSPTWNEQFF.

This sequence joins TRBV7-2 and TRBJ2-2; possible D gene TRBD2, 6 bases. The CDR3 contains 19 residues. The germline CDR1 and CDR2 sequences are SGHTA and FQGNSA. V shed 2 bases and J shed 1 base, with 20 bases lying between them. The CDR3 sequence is CASSLSLGRWLKNTGELFF. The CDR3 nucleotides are TGTGCCAGCAGCTTATCTCTGGGGAGGTGGCTAAAGAACACCGGGGAGCTGTTTTTT.

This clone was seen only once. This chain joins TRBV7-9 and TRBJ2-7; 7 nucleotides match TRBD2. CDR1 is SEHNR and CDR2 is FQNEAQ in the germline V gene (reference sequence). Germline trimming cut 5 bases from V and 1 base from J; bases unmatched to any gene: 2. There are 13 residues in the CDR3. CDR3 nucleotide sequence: TGTGCCAGCAGCGGAGCGGGATCCTACGAGCAGTACTTC. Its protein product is CASSGAGSYEQYF.

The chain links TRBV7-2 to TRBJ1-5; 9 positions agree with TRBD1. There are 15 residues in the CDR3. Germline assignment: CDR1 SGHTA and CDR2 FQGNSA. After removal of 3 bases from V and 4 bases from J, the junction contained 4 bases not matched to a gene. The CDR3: CASSLGQGWNQPQHF. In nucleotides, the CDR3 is TGTGCCAGCAGCTTGGGACAGGGATGGAATCAGCCCCAGCATTTT.

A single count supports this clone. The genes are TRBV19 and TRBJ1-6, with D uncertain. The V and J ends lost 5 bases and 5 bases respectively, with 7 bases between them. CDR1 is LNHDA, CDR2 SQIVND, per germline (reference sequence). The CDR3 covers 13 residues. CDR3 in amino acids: CASSPSDNSPLHF. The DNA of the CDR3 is TGTGCCAGTAGTCCCTCAGATAATTCACCCCTCCACTTT.